The 14 T cell receptor beta chains reported below all come from one sample, sequenced in a study of shared clonotypes between healthy human individuals. Assay used: immunoSEQ multiplex PCR; TCRdb lists only in-frame clones, some missing. This repertoire shows about 510,000 clones, about 95% found once; its top ten account for less than 0.06%. The specimen was naive CD4+ T cells sorted from blood. The subset denotes: CD45RA+ positively selected. The receptors stem from a woman aged 30 to 39 in good health.

This rearrangement joins TRBV5-1 to TRBJ2-7, with D perhaps matching TRBD1 (5 bases). With 1 base removed from V and 4 bases from J, the gap between germline ends came to 9 bases. The CDR3 sequence is 13 residues long. Germline V gene data show CDR1 as SGHRS and CDR2 as YFSETQ. The CDR3 coding sequence is TGCGCCAGCAGCTTGTACAGGCGTTACGAGCAGTACTTC. It specifies CASSLYRRYEQYF.

The chain links TRBV11-2 to TRBJ2-1, with D possibly being TRBD1 or TRBD2 (6 bases each). The CDR3 consists of 16 residues. The ends were cut back, 5 bases at V and 9 bases at J, with 23 bases in the middle. Germline V gives CDR1 SGHAT, CDR2 FQNNGV. CDR3 in amino acids: CASSRLGGGFFGEQFF. CDR3 nucleotide sequence: TGTGCCAGCAGCCGTCTGGGGGGCGGTTTTTTCGGTGAGCAGTTCTTC.

The chain recombines TRBV7-9 with TRBJ2-7, with 9 bases lining up with TRBD1. The CDR3 consists of 15 residues. The trim removed 5 bases at V and 3 bases at J, leaving 8 bases unmatched. The V gene's germline CDR1 is SEHNR and CDR2 FQNEAQ (reference sequence). CDR3: CASSPGPGQGYEQYF. CDR3 coding DNA: TGTGCCAGCAGCCCCGGCCCGGGACAGGGCTACGAGCAGTACTTC.

This clone has only one observation. The junction departs from germline at one end; a sequencing error may be responsible. The rearrangement uses TRBV28 and TRBJ1-5, with a tentative D call TRBD1 (5 bases). The CDR3 is 12 amino acids. The germline V gene has CDR1 MDHEN and CDR2 SYDVKM. CDR3 in amino acids: CAISDRNQPQHF. The CDR3 DNA follows: TGTGCCATCAGTGACAGAAATCAGCCCCAGCATTTT.

The rearrangement links TRBV6-6 to TRBJ2-5; 9 bases are shared with TRBD1. In germline, CDR1 is MNHNY, CDR2 SVGAGI (reference sequence). The CDR3 is made up of 14 amino acids. The trim removed 5 bases at V and 5 bases at J, leaving 6 bases unmatched. CDR3 in amino acids: CASSPDRGRETQYF. CDR3 sequence (DNA): TGTGCCAGCAGTCCGGACAGGGGCCGGGAGACCCAGTACTTC.

V is TRBV18 and J is TRBJ1-4; D not certain. V lost 1 base, J lost 3 bases, and 9 bases lay in between. CDR3 size: 15 residues. Per the germline V gene, CDR1 is KGHSH and CDR2 is LQKENI. CDR3 residues: CASSPLRGANEKLFF. CDR3 DNA sequence: TGTGCCAGCTCACCACTGCGGGGAGCTAATGAAAAACTGTTTTTT.

J is TRBJ2-7 and V is TRBV11-2; TRBD2 matches 7 bases. This CDR3 has 14 residues. Trimming removed 3 bases from V and 1 base from J; junction bases left unmatched: 3. CDR1 and CDR2 from the germline V gene are SGHAT and FQNNGV. The CDR3 spells CASSLTSSSYEQYF. DNA of the CDR3: TGTGCCAGCAGCTTGACTAGCTCGTCCTACGAGCAGTACTTC.

On this clone itself: This sample also contains other DNA sequences that code for the same CDR3. The chain links TRBV18 to TRBJ2-1; 14 bases align to TRBD2. The trim removed 3 bases at V and 8 bases at J, leaving 3 bases unmatched. This CDR3 is built from 15 residues. Germline CDR1 is KGHSH and CDR2 is LQKENI. CDR3: CASSPGLAGVDEQFF. In nucleotides, the CDR3 is TGTGCCAGCTCACCGGGACTAGCGGGAGTAGATGAGCAGTTCTTC.

The rearrangement links TRBV5-1 to TRBJ2-1; 11 bases match TRBD2. CDR1 is SGHRS and CDR2 is YFSETQ in the germline V gene. This CDR3 is built from 15 residues. Losses at the gene ends were 5 bases for V and 3 bases for J; bases not matched to a gene: 4. The CDR3 protein is CASSRGLADYNEQFF. CDR3 in DNA: TGCGCCAGCAGTCGGGGACTAGCGGACTACAATGAGCAGTTCTTC.

This sequence joins TRBV5-1 and TRBJ2-6; possible D gene TRBD2, 6 bases. V dropped 5 bases and J dropped 1 base, with 13 bases sitting between them. Per germline, CDR1 SGHRS and CDR2 YFSETQ. The CDR3 is 16 amino acids. The CDR3 DNA is TGCGCCAGCAGGACGGGAGTTCTTTCTGGGGCCAACGTCCTGACTTTC. Translating gives CASRTGVLSGANVLTF.

The chain is built from TRBV28 and TRBJ2-5, with 10 positions matching TRBD2. The DNA end is a closer match to TRBJ2-7, so the J assignment may be wrong. The CDR3 contains 12 residues. CDR1 MDHEN and CDR2 SYDVKM come from the germline V gene. Written as DNA, the CDR3 is TGTGCCAGCCAGGGACTAGCGTACGAGCAGTACTTC. It codes for CASQGLAYEQYF.

V usage is TRBV4-2 and J usage is TRBJ2-2; D may be TRBD1 or TRBD2 (5 bases each). Trimming stripped 4 bases from V and 4 bases from J, with 16 bases between. This CDR3 spans 16 amino acids. Per germline, CDR1 LGHNA and CDR2 YNFKEQ. The CDR3 protein is CASSRGASQSTGELFF. The DNA for the CDR3 is TGTGCCAGCAGCCGGGGCGCTAGCCAGTCCACCGGGGAGCTGTTTTTT.

This chain links TRBV7-8 with TRBJ1-2; 8 bases are shared with TRBD1. V lost 5 bases, J lost 6 bases, and 5 bases stayed unmatched. CDR3 length: 13 amino acids. Germline CDR1 and CDR2: SGHVS and FQNEAQ. CDR3 coding DNA: TGTGCCAGCAGCACAAGGACAGGGAATGGCTACACCTTC. Translation: CASSTRTGNGYTF. Full variable domain (outside the CDR3, taken from reference TRBV7-8 and TRBJ1-2): GAGVSQSPRYKVAKRGQDVALRCDPISGHVSLFWYQQALGQGPEFLTYFQNEAQLDKSGLPSDRFFAERPEGSVSTLKIQRTQQEDSAVYLCASSTRTGNGYTFGSGTRLTVV.

V and J are TRBV2 and TRBJ2-7, with 8 positions matching TRBD2. CDR3 length: 18 amino acids. The trim removed 4 bases at V and 4 bases at J, leaving 18 bases unmatched. Germline V lookup: CDR1 SNHLY, CDR2 FYNNEI. CDR3 loop: CASSAGRGRSGSLYEQYF. Written as DNA, the CDR3 is TGTGCCAGCAGTGCGGGGAGGGGGAGAAGCGGGAGTTTGTACGAGCAGTACTTC.